Below are 29 T cell receptor beta chains sequenced from a single sample in a study of T-cell reconstitution after alpha-beta-depleted transplantation in children. Unique molecular identifiers were incorporated during preparation of the TCRbeta library. Each CDR3 protein is one row after TCRdb ran MiXCR on the PCR reads. The sample lists fewer than 1 million distinct CDR3 sequences; approximately 15% were seen once. The sample consisted of PBMCs, mostly from graft donor cells, taken 360 days after TCRalphabeta/CD19-depleted stem cell transplant. Receptors were obtained from a male patient between 5 and 17 years old who had a stem cell transplant for acute lymphoblastic leukemia, so the T cells may come from the graft donor.

The rearrangement uses TRBV7-9 and TRBJ2-1, with TRBD2 identical over 7 bases. The CDR3 is made up of 15 amino acids. Germline V gene sequence: CDR1 SEHNR, CDR2 FQNEAQ (reference sequence). After removal of 5 bases from V and 1 base from J, the junction contained 5 bases not matched to a gene. The DNA for the CDR3 is TGTGCCAGCAGCCAACTAGCGTCATCCTACAATGAGCAGTTCTTC. It specifies CASSQLASSYNEQFF.

V usage is TRBV3-1 and J usage is TRBJ2-5; D might be TRBD1 or TRBD2, each matching 5 bases. There are 14 residues in the CDR3. Trimming took off 4 bases at V and 4 bases at J, with 13 bases between the two ends. Germline V gene sequence: CDR1 LGHDT, CDR2 YNNKEL (reference sequence). CDR3 residues: CASSPGAFLETQYF. The DNA of the CDR3 is TGTGCCAGCAGCCCCGGGGCTTTCCTAGAGACCCAGTACTTC.

This clonotype has ten or more counts. This chain joins TRBV28 and TRBJ2-5; D uncertain. Germline assignment: CDR1 MDHEN and CDR2 SYDVKM. Trimming shortened V by 4 bases and J by 0 bases, and 9 bases separated the two germline ends. There are 14 residues in the CDR3. CDR3 sequence reads: CASSSLMDQETQYF. The CDR3 DNA is TGTGCCAGCAGTTCCCTGATGGACCAAGAGACCCAGTACTTC.

This clonotype has only a few counts. V is TRBV12-3 or TRBV12-4 and J is TRBJ2-7; a weak D match, TRBD2 (7 bases). V dropped 2 bases and J dropped 5 bases, with 16 bases sitting between them. This CDR3 contains 15 residues. The CDR3 loop reads CASSLNQGTTDEQYF. In DNA form, the CDR3 reads TGTGCCAGCAGTTTAAATCAGGGGACTACGGACGAGCAGTACTTC.

In this sample, this clonotype turned up a few times. The chain links TRBV5-5 to TRBJ1-4; D unresolved. Germline V gene sequence: CDR1 SGHKS, CDR2 YYEKEE (reference sequence). CDR3 size: 15 residues. V was shortened by 0 bases and J by 8 bases, with 14 bases between the two germline ends. The CDR3 bases are TGTGCCAGCAGCTTGGGTGTGACTCCTCGAGAAAAACTGTTTTTT. It specifies CASSLGVTPREKLFF.

This clonotype occurred a few times. V is TRBV5-1 and J is TRBJ2-1; 12 bases are a match to TRBD2. CDR1 is SGHRS, CDR2 YFSETQ, per germline. This CDR3 has 16 amino acids. V was pared by 5 bases and J by 7 bases, with 10 bases of the junction left unmatched. CDR3 in DNA: TGCGCCAGCAGAGCAAAACTAGCGGGAGGTTGGAATGAGCAGTTCTTC. Translated, it gives CASRAKLAGGWNEQFF.

V is TRBV2 and J is TRBJ1-1; no definite D call. The CDR3 is 14 residues long. CDR1 SNHLY and CDR2 FYNNEI come from the germline V gene. Trimming left V 1 base short and J 1 base short, with 7 bases between. The CDR3 DNA follows: TGTGCCAGCAGTGAAGAGGGCTCGAACACTGAAGCTTTCTTT. It translates to CASSEEGSNTEAFF.

In this sample, this clonotype turned up a few times. CDR3 loop: CATSETGKSSYNEQFF. The CDR3 DNA reads as TGTGCCACCAGTGAAACAGGGAAGAGTTCCTACAATGAGCAGTTCTTC. The rearrangement joins TRBV24-1 to TRBJ2-1; tentative D call: TRBD1 (6 bases). The CDR3 has 16 residues. Between the trimmed V and J ends, which lost 4 bases and 1 base, there was a span of 13 bases. Germline V gene lookup returns CDR1 KGHDR and CDR2 SFDVKD.

The V and J genes are TRBV12-3 or TRBV12-4 and TRBJ2-1, with TRBD1 identical over 7 bases. V dropped 4 bases and J dropped 6; count of bases not matched to a gene: 12. CDR3 length equals 16 residues. The CDR3 bases are TGTGCCAGCAGTTCCGGTTGGGCAGGGGGTGGCAATGAGCAGTTCTTC. Translating gives CASSSGWAGGGNEQFF.

CDR3 in amino acids: CASTSDSIYEQYF. As DNA, the CDR3 is TGCGCCAGCACCTCGGACAGCATTTACGAGCAGTACTTC. V usage is TRBV5-1 and J usage is TRBJ2-7, with a possible D match to TRBD1 (6 bases). Germline CDR1 SGHRS, CDR2 YFSETQ. Trimming pared 6 bases from V and 4 bases from J, leaving 14 bases between. The CDR3 contains 13 residues.

This clonotype has more than one count but fewer than ten. V usage is TRBV29-1 and J usage is TRBJ2-7, with D tentatively TRBD1 (7 bases). Germline V gene sequence: CDR1 SQVTM, CDR2 ANQGSEA. V shed 5 bases and J shed 0 bases, with 11 bases lying between them. The CDR3 is made up of 13 amino acids. CDR3 region: CSVYQGGSYEQYF. CDR3 sequence (DNA): TGCAGCGTTTACCAGGGGGGCTCCTACGAGCAGTACTTC.

The table lists this clonotype with a few counts. The CDR3 protein is CASLGQGALRRRHYEQYF. The CDR3 DNA follows: TGTGCCAGCCTGGGACAGGGGGCGTTGAGGAGGAGGCACTACGAGCAGTACTTC. The chain couples TRBV28 to TRBJ2-7, with TRBD1 matching over 12 bases. J gave up 3 bases and V 8 bases, and 17 bases lay outside the gene matches. The germline CDR1 and CDR2 sequences are MDHEN and SYDVKM. The CDR3 totals 18 residues.

There are many counts of this clonotype. This chain links TRBV4-1 with TRBJ2-3; D gene ambiguous. The ends were cut back, 1 base at V and 6 bases at J, with 5 bases in the middle. Germline CDR1 is MGHRA and CDR2 is YSYEKL. CDR3 length: 12 amino acids. Here the CDR3 reads CASSQVGDTQYF. In nucleotides, the CDR3 is TGCGCCAGCAGCCAAGTTGGGGATACGCAGTATTTT.

This clonotype was counted between two and nine times. J is TRBJ1-2 and V is TRBV28, with D possibly being TRBD1 (6 bases). Germline V lookup: CDR1 MDHEN, CDR2 SYDVKM. Trimming stripped 5 bases from V and 0 bases from J, with 13 bases between. The CDR3 has 15 amino acids. In DNA, the CDR3 is TGTGCCAGCAGTCCTATTGGACAGACTAACTATGGCTACACCTTC. Translated, it gives CASSPIGQTNYGYTF.

The chain joins TRBV11-1 to TRBJ2-1; D might be TRBD1 or TRBD2, each matching 5 bases. Per germline, CDR1 SGHAT and CDR2 FQDESV (reference sequence). The CDR3 runs to 18 residues. The V end lost 2 bases, the J end lost 0 bases, and 17 bases lay between the germline ends. CDR3: CASSLYRLWGSSYNEQFF. The CDR3 bases are TGTGCCAGCAGCTTATATCGGTTATGGGGGAGCTCCTACAATGAGCAGTTCTTC.

This clonotype was counted only a few times. The chain combines TRBV24-1 with TRBJ2-1; 8 bases map to TRBD1. The germline gives CDR1 KGHDR, CDR2 SFDVKD. The J segment lost 9 bases and the V segment lost 3 bases, leaving 9 bases of the junction unmatched. The CDR3 has 15 residues. The CDR3 coding sequence is TGTGCCACCAGTGATGCCGCGTCACAGGGGGGTGAGCAGTTCTTC. Translated: CATSDAASQGGEQFF.

The rearrangement joins TRBV7-3 to TRBJ2-5; 10 bases map to TRBD2. Trimming took 1 base from V and 4 from J; bases not matched to a gene: 6. This CDR3 contains 16 residues. Germline CDR1 reads SGHTA; CDR2 reads FQGTGA. The CDR3 here is CASSLIPSGSGETQYF. The CDR3 nucleotides read TGTGCCAGCAGCTTAATACCTAGCGGGAGTGGAGAGACCCAGTACTTC.

This clonotype was counted only a few times. At one end the junction does not follow the germline gene, possibly because of a read error. This sequence joins TRBV13 and TRBJ2-1; 8 positions agree with TRBD2. The CDR3 runs to 11 residues. Germline CDR1 is PRHDT and CDR2 is FYEKMQ (reference sequence). As DNA, the CDR3 is TGTGCCAGCAGCTCTCGGACTAGCCCGATCTTC. Residues: CASSSRTSPIF.

V and J are TRBV5-1 and TRBJ1-1, with a weak D call TRBD1 (6 bases). Deletions cut 3 bases from V and 1 base from J, with 13 bases between. This CDR3 comprises 15 residues. The germline gives CDR1 SGHRS, CDR2 YFSETQ. DNA for the CDR3: TGCGCCAGCAGCTCGCGGACAGTTTGGAACACTGAAGCTTTCTTT. Protein: CASSSRTVWNTEAFF.

This clonotype came up many times. J is TRBJ2-2 and V is TRBV12-3 or TRBV12-4; 8 bases align to TRBD2. The CDR3 has 16 residues. The ends lost 4 bases at V and 2 bases at J; junction bases unmatched: 6. This CDR3 is CASSSNSGVNTGELFF. Written as DNA, the CDR3 is TGTGCCAGCAGTTCCAATAGCGGGGTAAACACCGGGGAGCTGTTTTTT.

This clonotype has a handful of counts. This chain joins TRBV5-6 and TRBJ2-6; D uncertain. CDR3 length equals 15 residues. Germline CDR1 and CDR2: SGHDT and YYEEEE. V gave up 4 bases and J gave up 0 bases, with 8 bases separating them. CDR3 sequence reads: CASSARISGANVLTF. CDR3 sequence (DNA): TGTGCCAGCAGCGCTCGTATCTCTGGGGCCAACGTCCTGACTTTC.

In DNA, the CDR3 is TGTGCCAGCAGCCTACCCCTAGCGGGAGGGCGGGAGGAAGAGACCCAGTACTTC. Protein: CASSLPLAGGREEETQYF. The chain uses TRBV4-2 and TRBJ2-5; TRBD2 aligns across 12 bases. Germline CDR1 is LGHNA and CDR2 is YNFKEQ. V shed 4 bases, J shed 3 bases, and the junction held 12 bases outside the gene matches. The CDR3 consists of 18 residues.

The chain is built from TRBV11-3 and TRBJ1-2; TRBD1 matches 7 bases. Unmatched junction bases numbered 8, after V lost 3 bases and J lost 4 bases. Germline values: CDR1 SGHNT, CDR2 YENEEA. The CDR3 runs 15 residues. The CDR3 loop is CASSLGVQGSYGYTF. The CDR3 DNA is TGTGCCAGCAGCTTGGGCGTACAGGGGAGCTATGGCTACACCTTC.

The table lists this clonotype with a few counts. The chain carries TRBV10-3 and TRBJ2-5; either TRBD1 or TRBD2 may supply D (5 bases each). Germline CDR1 reads ENHRY; CDR2 reads SYGVKD. Trimming took off 6 bases at V and 1 base at J, with 12 bases between the two ends. This CDR3 is 14 amino acids long. This chain's CDR3 is CAIREGTIQETQYF. For the CDR3, the DNA is TGTGCCATCAGGGAAGGGACCATCCAAGAGACCCAGTACTTC.

The CDR3 loop is CASSFGLAGGPVNIGELFF. In nucleotides, the CDR3 is TGTGCCAGCAGCTTCGGACTAGCGGGAGGGCCGGTTAATATCGGGGAGCTGTTTTTT. The chain is built from TRBV13 and TRBJ2-2; TRBD2 agrees at 15 bases. The germline CDR1 and CDR2 sequences are PRHDT and FYEKMQ (reference sequence). The CDR3 totals 19 residues. The V and J ends lost 3 bases and 7 bases, in that order; junction bases with no gene match: 12.

The chain links TRBV7-9 to TRBJ1-5; unclear D gene. Looked up from germline, CDR1 is SEHNR and CDR2 is FQNEAQ (reference sequence). The germline V and J ends were trimmed by 5 bases and 5 bases, with 10 bases remaining between them. There are 13 residues in the CDR3. The CDR3 sequence: CASSHSGHQPQHF. The CDR3 DNA sequence: TGTGCCAGCAGCCACAGCGGACATCAGCCCCAGCATTTT.

The chain uses TRBV10-2 and TRBJ2-3; 7 nucleotides align to TRBD2. J lost 4 bases, V lost 7 bases, and 8 bases had no gene match. The CDR3 spans 14 residues. Germline loops: CDR1 WSHSY, CDR2 SAAADI. CDR3 loop: CASTRRESPDTQYF. The CDR3 DNA is TGCGCCAGCACTCGGCGGGAGTCCCCAGATACGCAGTATTTT.

The rearrangement joins TRBV2 to TRBJ2-7; D may correspond to TRBD1 or TRBD2 (6 bases each). There are 16 residues in the CDR3. Germline values: CDR1 SNHLY, CDR2 FYNNEI. Trimming stripped 4 bases from V and 0 bases from J, with 16 bases between. The CDR3 loop is CASSGGWGASSYEQYF. CDR3 DNA sequence: TGTGCCAGCAGTGGGGGGTGGGGGGCGAGCTCCTACGAGCAGTACTTC.

This clonotype was counted a single time. The V gene is TRBV18, the J gene TRBJ2-1; D possibly corresponds to TRBD2 (5 bases). Germline CDR1 KGHSH, CDR2 LQKENI. The length of the CDR3 is 17 residues. The ends were cut back, 1 base at V and 2 bases at J, with 15 bases in the middle. Here the CDR3 reads CASSPLIGSGTYNEQFF. CDR3 sequence (DNA): TGTGCCAGCTCACCACTTATCGGGTCGGGAACCTACAATGAGCAGTTCTTC.